This T cell receptor beta chain comes out of a study of T cells in Graves' hyperthyroidism and ophthalmopathy (dated by TCRdb to the late 2010s). With respect to the entire study: Peripheral blood was sampled at the time of initial diagnosis, prior to any treatment. A discovery cohort of 95 to 100 patients, fewer than 50 with Graves' ophthalmopathy and under 60 with stable Graves' hyperthyroidism, was used to find distinguishing TCR V-J signatures. Whether ophthalmopathy could be predicted prospectively was tested in an independent validation cohort made up of some 20 hyperthyroidism patients plus 17 patients who later progressed to ophthalmopathy. For training and testing, the 100 or so patients in the discovery cohort were randomly divided in a 7:3 ratio. Thyroid tissue and blood T-cell repertoires from roughly six Graves' hyperthyroidism patients were also compared in the study. Following sampling, methimazole starting at 30 mg daily was given to hyperthyroidism patients, and high-dose intravenous methylprednisolone was given to ophthalmopathy patients. According to the paper, TCR Vbeta CDR3 sequencing was carried out on 120 to 150 peripheral blood samples, which came from fewer than 50 ophthalmopathy, around 75 hyperthyroidism and roughly 17 progressor patients.

From a lookup of the germline V gene, CDR1 and CDR2 are SNHLY and FYNNEI. The trim is 5 bases for V and 7 bases for J, with a gap of 17 bases between the germline ends. Measured from the cysteine to the phenylalanine, the CDR3 is 14 residues long. The entry retains the CDR3 DNA only, 42 bases that are in frame from base 1. In its sample, this clonotype was seen many times. No antigen is known for it. Base qualities are not provided; no much larger clone lies one nucleotide away. The full study reports these points: Blood samples also contained most of the expanded thyroid clonotypes (frequency above 0.001), which suggests that blood repertoires may reflect thyroid immune responses. A 13 V-J signature model separated ophthalmopathy from stable hyperthyroidism, with roughly 88% sensitivity and 81.08% specificity in cross-validation and 80%/75% in testing. In validation, progression to ophthalmopathy was predicted by the model with nearly 71% sensitivity and around 75% specificity, a median of approximately 6.5 months before onset. Sample size was not statistically predetermined, and blinding of investigators to group allocation was not performed.

Moderately to severely active disease, a Clinical Activity Score of at least 3, a NOSPECS grade of at least 4, and a duration under 3 months were present in ophthalmopathy patients. The study excluded patients with uncontrolled infections, other autoimmune diseases, pregnancy or lactation. Diagnoses were based on clinical symptoms, serum thyroxine and TRAb, thyroid ultrasound and orbital computed tomography. PBMCs were isolated from more than 9 ml of fresh peripheral blood by Ficoll-Paque density gradient centrifugation. Trizol reagent was used to extract total RNA, and RNA quality was then checked on an Agilent 2100 Bioanalyzer. Amplification of TCR beta CDR3 regions was carried out from RNA transcripts. The TCR CDR3 was subjected to a first round of RT-PCR using the HTBI primer set and the Qiagen OneStep RT-PCR kit. Libraries were constructed in a second round of multiplex PCR, after which size selection and purification were carried out. Sequencing of the libraries was done on an Illumina HiSeq2000 using paired-end 100 bp reads. The authors' pipeline ran thus. SOAPnuke was used to process the raw data, removing reads that contained adapters or uncalled bases, had a mean Phred below 15, or lacked an exact match to the constant primer or identifier. COPE v1.2.5 was used to merge high-quality paired reads, and clonotypes were defined as unique nucleotide sequences. Clonotypes were aligned to IMGT TRBV, TRBD and TRBJ reference segments using MiTCR v1.1. The analysis was restricted to V-J combinations with a frequency above 0.0001, which together covered approximately 99% of the repertoires. A TCS score was defined as the ratio between F50 (clonal expansion) and ExV (chaos), using BLOSUM62-based TCRdist between CDR3 peptides within each V-J. Welch's t-statistics and random forest reduced 500 to 550 V-J features to about 12, which were used in a naive Bayes classifier (R e1071). The raw public reads went through TCRdb reprocessing: fastp at Q25, MiXCR clone calling, in-frame beta chains kept. Identical CDR3 proteins give one entry, which carries the most common genes and DNA. The V and J calls here are based on TCRdb, not the publication. The sample contains some 650,000 distinct CDR3 sequences, around 15% of them found a single time. 2.5% to 4% of the sample belongs to the ten largest clones.

The clonotype comes from a woman aged 40-49 years with Graves' ophthalmopathy. The rearrangement joined TRBV2 to TRBJ1-2, with the D gene not clear enough to name. Sequences were obtained from blood. The sequence in DNA is TGTGCCAGCAGTCCACAAGAGGACGTTACTGGCTACACCTTC. The resulting protein is CASSPQEDVTGYTF.